This T cell receptor beta chain derives from a study of memory CD4+ T cells and cytomegalovirus serostatus. Study conclusions and caveats: Of about 150 reported CMV TCRbeta sequences, some 70 were found in memory CD4+ repertoires. Suggested: most of the CMV-linked TCR signature lies in CD4+ memory cells.

This CDR3 spans 15 amino acids. The germline V gene has CDR1 SSHAT and CDR2 FNYEAQ (reference sequence). Only in-frame clones appear in the TCRdb table, and some are missing; sequencing was by immunoSEQ multiplex PCR. The sample has 35,000 to 50,000 clones, around 78% seen once; the top ten hold approximately 0.55%. Comments on this clone: What it recognizes is unknown. An end of the junction differs from the germline gene, which may be a read error.

The sort gate was single viable CD3+CD4+CD8-CD45RO+ cells for memory CD4+ T cells. This sequence joins TRBV7-7 and TRBJ2-2, with D possibly being TRBD2 (5 bases). The receptor was isolated from an adult in good health and CMV-seronegative. Sequencing input: memory CD4+ T cells from blood. The CDR3 loop is CASSTNAGTTGELFF. DNA of the CDR3: TGTGCTAGCAGCACCAACGCGGGCACCACCGGGGAGCTGTTTTTT. Based on the CDR3 plus reference TRBV7-7 and TRBJ2-2, the full variable domain is GAGVSQSPRYKVTKRGQDVTLRCDPISSHATLYWYQQALGQGPEFLTYFNYEAQPDKSGLPSDRFSAERPEGSISTLTIQRTEQRDSAMYRCASSTNAGTTGELFFGEGSRLTVL.